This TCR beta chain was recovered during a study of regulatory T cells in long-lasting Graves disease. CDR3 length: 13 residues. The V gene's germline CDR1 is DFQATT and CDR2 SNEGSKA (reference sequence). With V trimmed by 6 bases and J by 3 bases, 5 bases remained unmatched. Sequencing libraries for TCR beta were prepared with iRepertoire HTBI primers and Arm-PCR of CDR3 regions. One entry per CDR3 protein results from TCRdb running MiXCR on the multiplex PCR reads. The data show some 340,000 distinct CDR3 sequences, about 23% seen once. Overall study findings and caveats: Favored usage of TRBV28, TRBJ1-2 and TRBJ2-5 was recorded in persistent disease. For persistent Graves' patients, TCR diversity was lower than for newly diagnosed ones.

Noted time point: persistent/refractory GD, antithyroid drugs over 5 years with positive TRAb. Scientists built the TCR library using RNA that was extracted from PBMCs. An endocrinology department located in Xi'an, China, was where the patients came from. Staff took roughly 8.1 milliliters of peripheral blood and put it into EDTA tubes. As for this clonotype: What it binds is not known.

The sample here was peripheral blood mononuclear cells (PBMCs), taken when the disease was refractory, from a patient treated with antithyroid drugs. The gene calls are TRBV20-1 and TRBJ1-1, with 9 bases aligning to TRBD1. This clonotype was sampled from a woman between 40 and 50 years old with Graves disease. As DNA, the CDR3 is TGCAGTGCCACAGGGGGCGCGGACACTGAAGCTTTCTTT. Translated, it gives CSATGGADTEAFF.